This T cell receptor (beta chain) was profiled in a study of cytomegalovirus exposure and HLA in healthy donors. Regarding the study as a whole: In a later analysis, a missense DCLRE1C variant was linked to TCR beta V- and J-gene trimming.

On this clone: Antigen: not known.

PCR amplification relied on 60 Vbeta primers (plus 13 Jbeta primers). In the original workflow: In a later analysis, of approximately 81 million unique beta chains, roughly 11 million appeared in at least two donors. Only in-frame clones appear in the TCRdb table, and some are missing; sequencing was by immunoSEQ multiplex PCR. V, J and clone size were drawn from that table, and D and trimming were deduced from the DNA. The top ten clones hold 4.5% to 6% of a sample with roughly 100,000 clones, roughly 71% of them seen once. Germline CDR1 and CDR2: SNHLY and FYNNEI. V gave up 5 bases and J gave up 4 bases; unmatched junction bases: 11. This CDR3 comprises 16 residues.

The source of this sequence is a woman in her thirties or forties in good health and CMV-seronegative. Sequenced: PBMCs. V and J are TRBV2 and TRBJ1-5; 7 bases agree with TRBD1. The CDR3 nucleotides are TGTGCCAGCAGTCCACTCTTCCGACAGGGAAATCAGCCCCAGCATTTT. It specifies CASSPLFRQGNQPQHF.